The following is a T cell receptor beta chain sequence with its context. Its antigen is unknown. This sample is part of a study of cytomegalovirus exposure and HLA in healthy donors. Study-level results: The authors enumerated 150 to 200 TCR beta chains as linked to cytomegalovirus. No immune exposure information besides CMV serostatus was available.

The primer mix had 60 Vbeta and 13 Jbeta primers. Study processing details: An analysis that came later counted 77 million or so unique TCR beta chains, around 12 million shared. The assay was immunoSEQ multiplex PCR, and TCRdb's table has in-frame clones only and misses some. V and J calls and clone size are those listed in that table; D and trimming were worked out from the DNA. This table has about 160,000 clones, roughly 82% appearing once. This TCR was recovered from a woman in her forties or fifties in good health and CMV-seropositive. The sequenced sample consisted of PBMCs.

In DNA, the CDR3 is TGCGCCAGCAGCCAAGGACCGAGCCAGGGGAACACTGAAGCTTTCTTT. It codes for CASSQGPSQGNTEAFF. The gene calls are TRBV4-1 and TRBJ1-1, with D maybe TRBD1 (5 bases). CDR1 is MGHRA, CDR2 YSYEKL, per germline. The CDR3 length is 16 residues. Trimming stripped 1 base from V and 1 base from J, with 13 bases between.